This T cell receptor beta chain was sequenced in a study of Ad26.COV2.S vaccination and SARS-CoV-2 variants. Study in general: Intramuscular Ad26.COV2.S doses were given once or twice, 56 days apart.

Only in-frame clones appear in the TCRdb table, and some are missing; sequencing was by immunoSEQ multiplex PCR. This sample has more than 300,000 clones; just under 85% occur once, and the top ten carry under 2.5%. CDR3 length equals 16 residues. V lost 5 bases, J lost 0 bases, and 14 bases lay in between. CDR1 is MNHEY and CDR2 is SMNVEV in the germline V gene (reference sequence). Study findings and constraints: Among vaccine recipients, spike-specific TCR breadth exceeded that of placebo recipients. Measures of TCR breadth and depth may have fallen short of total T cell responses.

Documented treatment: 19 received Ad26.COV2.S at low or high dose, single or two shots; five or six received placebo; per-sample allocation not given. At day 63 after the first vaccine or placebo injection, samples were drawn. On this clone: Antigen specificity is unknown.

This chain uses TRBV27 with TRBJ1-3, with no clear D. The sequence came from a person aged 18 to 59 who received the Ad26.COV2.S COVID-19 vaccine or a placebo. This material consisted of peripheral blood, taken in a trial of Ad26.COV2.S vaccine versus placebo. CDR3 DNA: TGTGCCAGCAGTAGACTGACCGGAGTCTCTGGAAACACCATATATTTT. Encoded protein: CASSRLTGVSGNTIYF.